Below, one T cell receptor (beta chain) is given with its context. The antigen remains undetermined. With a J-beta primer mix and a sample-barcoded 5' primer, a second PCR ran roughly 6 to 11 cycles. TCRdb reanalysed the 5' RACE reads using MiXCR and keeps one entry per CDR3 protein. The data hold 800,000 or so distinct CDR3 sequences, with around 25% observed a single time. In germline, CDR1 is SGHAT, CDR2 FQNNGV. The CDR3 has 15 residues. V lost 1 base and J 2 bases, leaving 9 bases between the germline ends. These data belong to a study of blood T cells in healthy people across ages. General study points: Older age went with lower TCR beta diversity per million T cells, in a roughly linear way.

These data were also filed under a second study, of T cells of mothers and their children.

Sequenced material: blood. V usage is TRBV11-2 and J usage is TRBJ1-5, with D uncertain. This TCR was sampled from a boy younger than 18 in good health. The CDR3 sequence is CASSLAPMGNQPQHF. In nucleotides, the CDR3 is TGTGCCAGCAGCTTAGCCCCCATGGGCAATCAGCCCCAGCATTTT.